The rows below give T cell receptor beta chains drawn from one sample of a study of long-term antiretroviral therapy in people with HIV. Sequencing used immunoSEQ multiplex PCR; TCRdb keeps in-frame clones, though not all of them. The table lists 15,000 to 20,000 clones, roughly 78% of them singletons. The sample in question was unsorted PBMCs, obtained at the start of antiretroviral therapy, before treatment. These receptor sequences come from a man younger than 30 with HIV. Each CDR3 is given with its conserved first and last residue. The D gene is left open where the match is weak. Size tells how often a clone was seen (once, few, many) or the class of an expanded clone, and some rows leave it out.

D,V,J,size,DNA,CDR3
TRBD1,TRBV28,TRBJ1-4,-,TGTGCCAGCAGCACGGCCTGGGGACAGGATGAAAAACTGTTTTTT,CASSTAWGQDEKLFF
TRBD2,TRBV6-1,TRBJ2-7,-,TGTGCCATCACCCCCTCTCTAGCGGGAGGGTACGAGCAGTACTTC,CAITPSLAGGYEQYF
-,TRBV28,TRBJ1-2,-,TGTGCCAGCATTTCGGGGCTCTCTCCAACTAACTATGGCTACACCTTC,CASISGLSPTNYGYTF
TRBD2,TRBV28,TRBJ2-2,-,TGTGCCAGCAGTTTTAGTGTGGCGGGAGAGTATCCCGGGGAGCTGTTTTTT,CASSFSVAGEYPGELFF
-,TRBV28,TRBJ2-7,-,TGTGCCAGCAGCCGAGGGACCTACAGGGATTTGTACGAGCAGTACTTC,CASSRGTYRDLYEQYF
-,TRBV5-8,TRBJ2-1,-,TGTGCCAGCAGCTTGTATAGACAGAACTACAATGAGCAGTTCTTC,CASSLYRQNYNEQFF
-,TRBV25-1,TRBJ2-1,-,TGTGCCAGCTCCGAGAGGGGGACTCGTAGTTTGTTCTTC,CASSERGTRSLFF
-,TRBV7-9,TRBJ2-5,few,TGTGCCAGCAGCTTATGGAACGGCCCGGTGTGGGAGACCCAGTACTTC,CASSLWNGPVWETQYF
TRBD2,TRBV13,TRBJ2-1,-,TGTGCCAGCAGCTTCCGGCGGGAGGGCCGTGAGCAGTTCTTC,CASSFRREGREQFF
-,TRBV19,TRBJ2-1,few,TGTGCCAGTAGTATAGCGGGGCCATACAATGAGCAGTTCTTC,CASSIAGPYNEQFF
-,TRBV7-6,TRBJ2-7,-,TGTGCCAGCAGCCGCGGACAGAACTACGAGCAGTACTTC,CASSRGQNYEQYF
TRBD1,TRBV7-8,TRBJ1-5,once,TGTGCCAGCAGTCCGAGGACAGGGAGGGGGTATAGCAATCAGCCCCAGCATTTT,CASSPRTGRGYSNQPQHF
-,TRBV6-5,TRBJ1-1,-,TGTGCCAGCAGTTACTTATCGGTCCCATTCTTCGAAGCTTTCTTT,CASSYLSVPFFEAFF
-,TRBV10-3,TRBJ2-2,-,TGTGCCACTCGTTGGAGCGGGAACACCGGGGAGCTGTTTTTT,CATRWSGNTGELFF
TRBD2,TRBV7-9,TRBJ2-2,-,TGTGCCAGCAGCTTAAGTGAGTTAGGGACTACCTACACCGGGGAGCTGTTTTTT,CASSLSELGTTYTGELFF
-,TRBV28,TRBJ2-7,-,TGTGCCAGCAGTTGGGGCCCACCGGCAGAGCAGTACTTC,CASSWGPPAEQYF
-,TRBV21-1,TRBJ2-7,few,TGTGCCAGCAGCAAGTTCCGGGGTAACGAGCAGTACTTC,CASSKFRGNEQYF
TRBD1,TRBV19,TRBJ1-5,few,TGTGCCAGTAGTATAATGGGACAGGCGAGTCAGCCCCAGCATTTT,CASSIMGQASQPQHF
-,TRBV11-3,TRBJ2-1,-,TGTGCCAGCAGCCCAAGGGAAGGGGACTCCTACAATGAGCAGTTCTTC,CASSPREGDSYNEQFF
TRBD2,TRBV5-1,TRBJ2-7,-,TGCGCCAGCAGCTTGGGAACTAGCGGCGACGAGCAGTACTTC,CASSLGTSGDEQYF
-,TRBV19,TRBJ1-5,-,TGTGCCAGTAGTGGCATCGATAGCAATCAGCCCCAGCATTTT,CASSGIDSNQPQHF
TRBD2,TRBV7-9,TRBJ2-7,-,TGTGCCAGCAGCACTACAGGGGGGAGGACTAGCGGTTACGAGCAGTACTTC,CASSTTGGRTSGYEQYF
TRBD1,TRBV28,TRBJ1-1,-,TGTGCCAGCAGTTCTCCCCCGACAGGGGCCACTGAAGCTTTCTTT,CASSSPPTGATEAFF
-,TRBV27,TRBJ2-5,-,TGTGCCAGCAGTTATACCTTCAAGGCGGCCCAGTACTTC,CASSYTFKAAQYF
-,TRBV7-9,TRBJ2-7,-,TGTGCCAGCAGCTGGGGGGCAGACTACGAGCAGTACTTC,CASSWGADYEQYF
TRBD2,TRBV6-5,TRBJ2-7,medium-sized,TGTGCCAGCAGTTCCCACGGACTAGCGGGAACTTACGAGCAGTACTTC,CASSSHGLAGTYEQYF
TRBD2,TRBV7-7,TRBJ2-1,-,TGTGCTAGCAGCTTAAGGCTAGCGGGAGATATCTACAATGAGCAGTTCTTC,CASSLRLAGDIYNEQFF
TRBD2,TRBV9,TRBJ2-2,-,TGTGCCAGCAGCGTAGGTTCGGGACTAGCGGGATTTAACACCGGGGAGCTGTTTTTT,CASSVGSGLAGFNTGELFF
TRBD2,TRBV4-3,TRBJ2-3,once,TGCGCCAGCAGCCTAGCGGGAGGGGTTGATACGCAGTATTTT,CASSLAGGVDTQYF
-,TRBV19,TRBJ1-5,medium-sized,TGTGCCAGTAGTATGTTCGGGGCCGAACAGCCCCAGCATTTT,CASSMFGAEQPQHF
-,TRBV11-2,TRBJ2-7,few,TGTGCCAGCAGCCCCCAAGGGAGTATCTCCTACGAGCAGTACTTC,CASSPQGSISYEQYF
TRBD2,TRBV5-1,TRBJ2-1,-,TGCGCCAGCAGCTTGGGCCTAGCGGGAGGGGGACCCAACAATGAGCAGTTCTTC,CASSLGLAGGGPNNEQFF
-,TRBV7-3,TRBJ2-3,-,TGTGCCAGCAGCTTAACCGGGAAGCGAAGTATGTCAGATACGCAGTATTTT,CASSLTGKRSMSDTQYF
-,TRBV27,TRBJ2-6,-,TGTGCCAGCAGTTACGACGGCGCGTCCGGGGCCAACGTCCTGACTTTC,CASSYDGASGANVLTF
-,TRBV5-1,TRBJ1-3,-,TGCGCCAGCAGCCCCCCGGGGACCTCCTCTGGAAACACCATATATTTT,CASSPPGTSSGNTIYF
TRBD1,TRBV5-1,TRBJ2-1,-,TGCGCCAGCAGCCCTCCGGGACAGGGAGCCAGTGAGCAGTTCTTC,CASSPPGQGASEQFF
TRBD1,TRBV6-6,TRBJ2-1,-,TGTGCCAGCAGTTACTCCCGGAAGGGGGCTAATGAGCAGTTCTTC,CASSYSRKGANEQFF
-,TRBV9,TRBJ2-1,-,TGTGCCAGCAGCGTAGTACTCGGGGTGGGTGAGCAGTTCTTC,CASSVVLGVGEQFF
-,TRBV29-1,TRBJ2-7,-,TGCAGCGTTGCTGAGGGCTACGAGCAGTACTTC,CSVAEGYEQYF
-,TRBV28,TRBJ2-7,-,TGTGCCACCTTCAGGAATACGTACGAGCAGTACTTC,CATFRNTYEQYF
-,TRBV11-2,TRBJ2-1,-,TGTGCCAGCAGCTCCGGACTTGGGGCGGGATCGGATGAGCAGTTCTTC,CASSSGLGAGSDEQFF
TRBD1,TRBV19,TRBJ1-5,once,TGTGCCGTCGATGAGGACAGGAGCAATCAGCCCCAGCATTTT,CAVDEDRSNQPQHF
-,TRBV20-1,TRBJ2-2,medium-sized,TGCAGTGCTGCTCTCGGACCCCCGGGGTTTTTT,CSAALGPPGFF
-,TRBV27,TRBJ2-3,-,TGTGCCAGCAGTTCCGCTCGACCTGCAGATACGCAGTATTTT,CASSSARPADTQYF
-,TRBV4-3,TRBJ2-7,-,TGCGCCAGCAGCCAAGACAAATCTGACTTTTACGAGCAGTACTTC,CASSQDKSDFYEQYF
-,TRBV19,TRBJ2-7,-,TGTGCCAGTAGTATGGGCCCAGGGGTATACGAGCAGTACTTC,CASSMGPGVYEQYF
TRBD1,TRBV18,TRBJ1-1,few,TGTGCCAGCTCAGCGCAGGGGGCGAACACTGAAGCTTTCTTT,CASSAQGANTEAFF
TRBD2,TRBV10-2,TRBJ2-1,-,TGCGCCGTAAAAGCGGGACTATACAATGAGCAGTTCTTC,CAVKAGLYNEQFF
-,TRBV4-1,TRBJ2-7,-,TGCGCCAGCAGCCCTTCCGGAGACCGCTCCTACGAGCAGTACTTC,CASSPSGDRSYEQYF
TRBD2,TRBV5-4,TRBJ2-7,-,TGTGCCAGCAGCTTGGATCCCAGCGGGAGCTCCCTTGGGTACGAGCAGTACTTC,CASSLDPSGSSLGYEQYF
TRBD2,TRBV27,TRBJ2-7,-,TGTGCCAGCAGTCCCGACAGGGGACTAGCGGGAGTGTACGAGCAGTACTTC,CASSPDRGLAGVYEQYF
-,TRBV4-3,TRBJ2-1,-,TGCGCCAGCAGCCAAGATTTCACAGGCTCCTACAATGAGCAGTTCTTC,CASSQDFTGSYNEQFF
-,TRBV7-7,TRBJ2-5,-,TGTGCCAGCAGCAAGACTTCTAGTCGGGAGACCCAGTACTTC,CASSKTSSRETQYF
-,TRBV13,TRBJ1-2,-,TGTGCCAGCAGCTTAGTCGGGGGCCAATATGGCTACACCTTC,CASSLVGGQYGYTF
-,TRBV5-1,TRBJ2-7,-,TGCGCCAGCAGCTTGCACAGGGAAGCCTACGAGCAGTACTTC,CASSLHREAYEQYF
TRBD1,TRBV18,TRBJ2-2,-,TGTGCCAGCTCACCAGGGACAGGGTACACCGGGGAGCTGTTTTTT,CASSPGTGYTGELFF
-,TRBV9,TRBJ2-1,once,TGTGCCAGCAGCGTAGGGAGTACGACGGGCAATGAGCAGTTCTTC,CASSVGSTTGNEQFF